This TCR beta chain was captured by sequencing in a study of OX40 agonist ivuxolimab in advanced cancers. Looking at the study overall: People who had prior anti-PD-1, anti-PD-L1 or anti-CTLA-4 therapy could take part, and about 40% had some.

Study-level results: In CD8+ T cells, expanded clones were on average more numerous than in CD4+.

A note on this clone: The antigen is not known.

The CDR3 is 15 residues long. The repertoire was sequenced with immunoSEQ multiplex PCR; TCRdb's copy has only in-frame clones and lacks some. The table has almost 80,000 clones, approximately 84% seen once. The source is an adult with an advanced solid tumor such as melanoma, head and neck, liver or kidney cancer. The chain has TRBV21-1 and TRBJ2-7; the table's D gene call, TRBD2, was not cross checked with the DNA. TRBV21-1 is described as a pseudogene. Sequencing was performed on CD4+ or CD8+ T cells sorted from blood, taken in a trial of the OX40 agonist ivuxolimab. The CDR3 DNA follows: TGTGCCAGCAGCACCCCGGGAGGGGGCGGGTACGAGCAGTACTTC. It is translated as CASSTPGGGGYEQYF.